The 23 T cell receptor beta chains given below trace back to one sample, sequenced in a study of cytomegalovirus exposure and HLA in healthy donors (dated by TCRdb to about 2017). Library preparation used the immunoSEQ multiplex PCR assay. A mixture of 60 forward primers for TCR Vbeta segments and 13 reverse primers for TCR Jbeta segments was used in the multiplex PCR. TCRdb provides this immuneACCESS table in a form limited to in-frame rearrangements. Some clones are lacking; in checked studies, under half of them reflect an unresolved V gene, and why the rest are absent is not known. This sample lists about 110,000 clones; more than 65% were detected once. Jointly, the top ten make up roughly an eighth of the sample. Sequencing was done on a sample of PBMCs. These TCRs come from a man aged 25-40 years in good health and CMV-seropositive.

CDR3 in amino acids: CASSDQPTGLVGTEAFF. The CDR3 coding sequence is TGCGCCAGCAGCGACCAACCGACAGGGCTTGTTGGCACTGAAGCTTTCTTT. V and J are TRBV5-1 and TRBJ1-1; 7 bases match TRBD1. The ends lost 4 bases at V and 4 bases at J; junction bases unmatched: 16. The CDR3 length is 17 residues. Germline V gene sequence: CDR1 SGHRS, CDR2 YFSETQ.

The chain has TRBV30 and TRBJ1-5, with 10 bases aligning to TRBD1. CDR1 and CDR2 (germline): GTSNPN, SVGIG (reference sequence). V lost 5 bases, J lost 11 bases, and 9 bases stayed unmatched. The CDR3 runs to 13 residues. The CDR3 nucleotides read TGTGCCTGGGCGGACAGGGGGGGATTAGCCCAGCATTTT. Translation gives CAWADRGGLAQHF. The full variable domain, in which reference TRBV30 and TRBJ1-5 provide the parts outside the CDR3, is SQTIHQWPATLVQPVGSPLSLECTVEGTSNPNLYWYRQAAGRGLQLLFYSVGIGQISSEVPQNLSASRPQDRQFILSSKKLLLSDSGFYLCAWADRGGLAQHFGDGTRLSIL.

The CDR3 DNA reads TGCACCAGCAGCCTAGCCGGGACAGGGGGCGAAGAGACCCAGTACTTC. This sequence encodes CTSSLAGTGGEETQYF. The chain is built from TRBV1 and TRBJ2-5; the table's TRBD1 call for D was not verified on the DNA. TRBV1 is labeled a pseudogene. The CDR3 extends over 16 amino acids.

In nucleotides, the CDR3 is TGTGCCAGCAGGACGACTAGCGGGGGGTCCGGGGAGACCCAGTACTTC. Protein sequence: CASRTTSGGSGETQYF. The genes are TRBV28 and TRBJ2-5, with 13 nucleotides matching TRBD2. V shed 6 bases and J 5 bases; nucleotides not matched to a gene: 9. The CDR3 sequence is 16 residues long. The germline V gene has CDR1 MDHEN and CDR2 SYDVKM.

The chain couples TRBV9 to TRBJ2-5; 8 nucleotides agree with TRBD1. The V and J ends lost 0 bases and 5 bases, in that order; junction bases with no gene match: 6. The CDR3 extends over 15 amino acids. Germline CDR1 SGDLS, CDR2 YYNGEE. CDR3 sequence: CASSVETGVGETQYF. Written as DNA, the CDR3 is TGTGCCAGCAGCGTAGAGACAGGGGTGGGGGAGACCCAGTACTTC.

The CDR3 DNA sequence: TGTGCCAGCAGCGCACCGGGACAGGGGAACACCGGGGAGCTGTTTTTT. It encodes CASSAPGQGNTGELFF. The rearrangement links TRBV9 to TRBJ2-2; TRBD1 matches 9 bases. Losses at the gene ends were 3 bases for V and 1 base for J; bases not matched to a gene: 4. Looked up from germline, CDR1 is SGDLS and CDR2 is YYNGEE. The CDR3 has 16 residues.

This chain links TRBV28 with TRBJ2-7; 7 bases agree with TRBD1. The CDR3 length is 14 residues. Germline lookup yields CDR1 MDHEN and CDR2 SYDVKM. V shed 7 bases and J 5 bases; nucleotides not matched to a gene: 11. The CDR3 spells CASTLRQGWNEQYF. Here the CDR3 DNA reads TGTGCCAGCACCCTCCGACAGGGATGGAACGAGCAGTACTTC.

The V and J genes are TRBV4-2 and TRBJ2-5; 8 positions match TRBD2. The V segment lost 2 bases and the J segment 5 bases; nucleotides outside the gene matches: 16. The CDR3 is made up of 18 amino acids. Germline CDR1 reads LGHNA; CDR2 reads YNFKEQ. The CDR3 sequence is CASSQWEGASGGRETQYF. Here the CDR3 DNA reads TGTGCCAGCAGCCAATGGGAGGGTGCCAGCGGGGGTAGGGAGACCCAGTACTTC.

This clone was counted between two and nine times. V gene TRBV19 combines with J gene TRBJ2-5; perhaps TRBD2 as D (6 bases). Between the trimmed V and J ends, which lost 6 bases and 2 bases, there was a span of 19 bases. The CDR3 totals 16 residues. From germline, CDR1 is LNHDA and CDR2 SQIVND (reference sequence). The CDR3 here is CASSREVLASQETQYF. Here the CDR3 DNA reads TGTGCCAGTAGCCGCGAGGTCCTAGCGTCGCAAGAGACCCAGTACTTC.

About this clone: Other DNA variants within this sample encode the same CDR3. The gene calls are TRBV11-2 and TRBJ2-7, with D uncertain. V gave up 0 bases and J gave up 4 bases, with 4 bases separating them. Germline CDR1 and CDR2: SGHAT and FQNNGV. This CDR3 has 12 residues. The CDR3 sequence: CASSLDRYEQYF. CDR3 bases: TGTGCCAGCAGCTTAGATCGGTACGAGCAGTACTTC.

There are a few counts of this clone. This chain connects TRBV13 to TRBJ2-7; maybe TRBD2 (7 bases). V dropped 6 bases and J dropped 2 bases, with 14 bases sitting between them. The CDR3 spans 14 residues. CDR1 and CDR2 (germline): PRHDT, FYEKMQ (reference sequence). This chain's CDR3 is CASSIRGATYEQYF. CDR3 in DNA: TGTGCCAGCAGTATCCGGGGGGCAACCTACGAGCAGTACTTC. Variable domain in full (rest from reference TRBV13 and TRBJ2-7): AAGVIQSPRHLIKEKRETATLKCYPIPRHDTVYWYQQGPGQDPQFLISFYEKMQSDKGSIPDRFSAQQFSDYHSELNMSSLELGDSALYFCASSIRGATYEQYFGPGTRLTVT.

The chain links TRBV28 to TRBJ1-2, with D tentatively TRBD1 (5 bases). The length of the CDR3 is 10 residues. CDR1 MDHEN and CDR2 SYDVKM come from the germline V gene. Trimming removed 8 bases at V and 8 bases at J, with 9 bases between. The CDR3 DNA reads as TGTGCCAGCGGGGCGACGGGCTACACCTTC. Translated, it gives CASGATGYTF.

This chain connects TRBV28 to TRBJ1-2; 7 nucleotides line up with TRBD1. The CDR3 totals 14 residues. The germline V gene encodes CDR1 MDHEN and CDR2 SYDVKM. With 4 bases clipped from V and 4 bases from J, the junction kept 6 bases outside the gene matches. CDR3 in DNA: TGTGCCAGCAGTTACGGGACAGCAAGCTATGGCTACACCTTC. Its translation is CASSYGTASYGYTF.

The chain links TRBV30 to TRBJ1-2; 8 bases line up with TRBD1. This CDR3 contains 14 residues. Unmatched junction bases numbered 8, after V lost 0 bases and J lost 8 bases. Germline V gene lookup returns CDR1 GTSNPN and CDR2 SVGIG (reference sequence). The chain's CDR3 is CAWSVSRTGKGYTF. CDR3 nucleotides: TGTGCCTGGAGTGTTAGTCGGACAGGGAAAGGCTACACCTTC.

The chain combines TRBV28 with TRBJ1-2; TRBD1 matches at 7 bases. The CDR3 spans 15 residues. J was trimmed by 4 bases and V by 4 bases; bases with no gene match: 9. Germline assignment: CDR1 MDHEN and CDR2 SYDVKM. The CDR3 loop is CASSWPEQGFYGYTF. The CDR3 nucleotides are TGTGCCAGCAGTTGGCCCGAACAGGGGTTCTATGGCTACACCTTC.

This clone has just a few counts. V is TRBV27 and J is TRBJ2-5; 9 nucleotides match TRBD1. In germline, CDR1 is MNHEY, CDR2 SMNVEV (reference sequence). This CDR3 has 14 amino acids. J gave up 1 base and V 8 bases, and 5 bases lay outside the gene matches. CDR3 region: CASARDRAQETQYF. The CDR3 nucleotides are TGTGCCAGCGCCCGGGACAGGGCCCAAGAGACCCAGTACTTC.

The CDR3 nucleotides are TGTGCCAGCAGCGGGCAGACAGGGACCAGCAATCAGCCCCAGCATTTT. This translates into CASSGQTGTSNQPQHF. This sequence joins TRBV7-2 and TRBJ1-5; 7 bases map to TRBD1. This CDR3 region has 16 residues. V lost 5 bases, J lost 1 base, and 8 bases stayed unmatched. Germline CDR1 is SGHTA and CDR2 is FQGNSA.

The genes are TRBV4-2 and TRBJ2-5, with 12 bases identical to TRBD2. This CDR3 region has 17 residues. V trimming: 3 bases; J trimming: 3 bases; junction bases outside the gene matches: 8. Germline values: CDR1 LGHNA, CDR2 YNFKEQ. The CDR3, as DNA: TGTGCCAGCAGCCAGCTAGAGTCTAGCGGGGGGGAAGAGACCCAGTACTTC. Translation gives CASSQLESSGGEETQYF.

The table lists this clone with a few counts. The chain combines TRBV4-3 with TRBJ1-1; D ambiguous. The V gene lost 4 bases and the J gene lost 7 bases, with 13 bases spanning the gap. Germline CDR1 reads LGHNA; CDR2 reads YSLEER. This CDR3 is built from 13 residues. The CDR3 DNA follows: TGCGCCAGCAGCCCTTTAGGAGGCCGTGAAGCTTTCTTT. This codes for CASSPLGGREAFF.

The chain has TRBV18 and TRBJ2-7; TRBD2 matches 10 bases. Trimming at V came to 5 bases and at J to 4 bases, leaving 5 bases not matched to a gene. The germline gives CDR1 KGHSH, CDR2 LQKENI. The CDR3 length is 14 residues. The CDR3 DNA reads as TGTGCCAGCTCAGCGGGACTAGCGAGATACGAGCAGTACTTC. Its translation: CASSAGLARYEQYF. Based on the CDR3 plus reference TRBV18 and TRBJ2-7, the full variable domain is NAGVMQNPRHLVRRRGQEARLRCSPMKGHSHVYWYRQLPEEGLKFMVYLQKENIIDESGMPKERFSAEFPKEGPSILRIQQVVRGDSAAYFCASSAGLARYEQYFGPGTRLTVT.

The V call is TRBV27, the J call TRBJ1-2; D perhaps matches TRBD1 (6 bases). This CDR3 contains 12 residues. Between the trimmed V and J ends, which lost 2 bases and 7 bases, there was a span of 8 bases. Germline V gene lookup returns CDR1 MNHEY and CDR2 SMNVEV (reference sequence). The CDR3 sequence is CASSLGGSGYTF. CDR3 in DNA: TGTGCCAGCAGTTTAGGGGGCTCTGGCTACACCTTC.

The rearrangement links TRBV6-5 to TRBJ1-4, with a weak D call TRBD1 (5 bases). V was shortened by 2 bases and J by 8 bases, with 15 bases between the two germline ends. Germline V lookup: CDR1 MNHEY, CDR2 SVGAGI. The CDR3 has 15 amino acids. The CDR3 DNA follows: TGTGCCAGCAGTTACAGGGGCCGCGGAGGGGAAAAACTGTTTTTT. It is translated as CASSYRGRGGEKLFF.

The chain uses TRBV7-9 and TRBJ2-5; perhaps TRBD1 as D (5 bases). The CDR3 is made up of 15 amino acids. V lost 4 bases and J lost 5, with 17 bases in between. CDR1 and CDR2 from the germline V gene are SEHNR and FQNEAQ (reference sequence). The CDR3 coding sequence is TGTGCCAGCAGCTCAAGGTGGACACAGGAGGAGACCCAGTACTTC. Its translation: CASSSRWTQEETQYF.